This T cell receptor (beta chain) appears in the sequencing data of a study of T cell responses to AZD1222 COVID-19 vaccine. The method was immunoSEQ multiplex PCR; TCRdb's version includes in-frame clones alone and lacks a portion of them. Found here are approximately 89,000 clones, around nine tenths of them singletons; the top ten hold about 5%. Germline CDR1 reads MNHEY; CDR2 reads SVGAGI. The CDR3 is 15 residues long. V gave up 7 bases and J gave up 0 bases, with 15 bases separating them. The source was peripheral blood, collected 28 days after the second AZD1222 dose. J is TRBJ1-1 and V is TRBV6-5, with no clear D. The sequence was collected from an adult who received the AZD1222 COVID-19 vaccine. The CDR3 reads CASKLNVGMNTEAFF. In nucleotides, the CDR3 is TGTGCCAGCAAATTGAATGTCGGGATGAACACTGAAGCTTTCTTT.